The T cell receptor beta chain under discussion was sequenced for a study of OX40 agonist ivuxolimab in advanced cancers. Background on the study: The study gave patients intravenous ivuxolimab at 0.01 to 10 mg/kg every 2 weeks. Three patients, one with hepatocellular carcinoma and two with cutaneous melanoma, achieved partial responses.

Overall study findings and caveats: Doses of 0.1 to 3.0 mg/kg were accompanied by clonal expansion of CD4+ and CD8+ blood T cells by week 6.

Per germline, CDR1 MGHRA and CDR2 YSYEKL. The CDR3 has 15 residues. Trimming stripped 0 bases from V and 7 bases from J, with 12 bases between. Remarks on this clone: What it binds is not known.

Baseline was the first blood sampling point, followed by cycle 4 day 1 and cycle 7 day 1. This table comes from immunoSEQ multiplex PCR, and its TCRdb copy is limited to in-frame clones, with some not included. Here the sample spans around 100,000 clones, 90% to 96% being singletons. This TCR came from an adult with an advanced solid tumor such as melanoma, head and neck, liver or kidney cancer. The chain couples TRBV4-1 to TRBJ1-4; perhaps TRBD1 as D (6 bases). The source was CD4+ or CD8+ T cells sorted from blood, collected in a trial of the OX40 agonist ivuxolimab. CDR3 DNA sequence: TGCGCCAGCAGCCAAGAATGGGCAGGGGCTGAAAAACTGTTTTTT. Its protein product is CASSQEWAGAEKLFF.